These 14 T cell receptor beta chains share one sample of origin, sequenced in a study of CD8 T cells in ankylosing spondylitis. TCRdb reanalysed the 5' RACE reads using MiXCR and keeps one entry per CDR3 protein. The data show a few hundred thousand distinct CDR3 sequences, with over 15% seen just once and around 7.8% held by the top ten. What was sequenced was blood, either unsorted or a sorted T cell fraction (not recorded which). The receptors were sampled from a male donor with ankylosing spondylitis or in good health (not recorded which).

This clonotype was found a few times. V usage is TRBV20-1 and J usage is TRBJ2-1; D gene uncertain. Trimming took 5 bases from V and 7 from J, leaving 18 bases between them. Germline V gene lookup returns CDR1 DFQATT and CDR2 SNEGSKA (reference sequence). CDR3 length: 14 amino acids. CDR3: CSAREAKGVNEQFF. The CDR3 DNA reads TGCAGTGCTCGTGAGGCCAAGGGTGTGAATGAGCAGTTCTTC.

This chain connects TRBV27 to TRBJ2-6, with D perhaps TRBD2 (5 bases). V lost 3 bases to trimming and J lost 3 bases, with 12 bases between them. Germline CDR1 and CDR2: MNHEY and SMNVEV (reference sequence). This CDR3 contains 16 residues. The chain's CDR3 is CASSFSTRVGANVLTF. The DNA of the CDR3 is TGTGCCAGCAGTTTCTCTACTAGAGTTGGGGCCAACGTCCTGACTTTC.

CDR3 nucleotides: TGCAGTGCTAGAGATTCAACAGGGACAAATCAGCCCCAGCATTTT. Translating gives CSARDSTGTNQPQHF. The rearrangement links TRBV20-1 to TRBJ1-5, with D possibly matching TRBD1 (6 bases). Trimming removed 0 bases at V and 4 bases at J, with 13 bases between. CDR3 size: 15 residues. Germline CDR1 DFQATT, CDR2 SNEGSKA (reference sequence).

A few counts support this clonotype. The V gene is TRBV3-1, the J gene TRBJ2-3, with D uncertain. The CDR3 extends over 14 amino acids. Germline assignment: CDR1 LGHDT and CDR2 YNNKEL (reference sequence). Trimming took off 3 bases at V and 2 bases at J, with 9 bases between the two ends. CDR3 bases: TGTGCCAGCAGCCACGGACGGTTCACAGATACGCAGTATTTT. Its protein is CASSHGRFTDTQYF.

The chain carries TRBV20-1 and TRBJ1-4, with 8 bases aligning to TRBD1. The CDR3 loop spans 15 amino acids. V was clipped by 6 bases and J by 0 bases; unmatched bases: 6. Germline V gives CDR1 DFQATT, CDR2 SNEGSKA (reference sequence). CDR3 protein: CSAPDRGATNEKLFF. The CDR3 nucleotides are TGCAGTGCGCCCGACAGGGGTGCAACTAATGAAAAACTGTTTTTT.

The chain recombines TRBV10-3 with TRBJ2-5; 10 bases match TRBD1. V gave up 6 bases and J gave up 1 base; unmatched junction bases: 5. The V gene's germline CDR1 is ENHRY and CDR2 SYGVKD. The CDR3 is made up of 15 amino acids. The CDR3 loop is CAISRDRGLQETQYF. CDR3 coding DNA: TGTGCCATCAGCCGGGACAGGGGCCTCCAAGAGACCCAGTACTTC.

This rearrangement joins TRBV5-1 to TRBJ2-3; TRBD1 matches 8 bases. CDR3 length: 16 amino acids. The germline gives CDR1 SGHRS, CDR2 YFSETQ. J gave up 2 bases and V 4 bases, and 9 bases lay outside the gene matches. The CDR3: CASSRQGNPDTDTQYF. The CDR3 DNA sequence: TGCGCCAGCAGCCGACAGGGGAATCCGGACACAGATACGCAGTATTTT. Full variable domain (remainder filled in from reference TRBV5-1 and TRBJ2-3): KAGVTQTPRYLIKTRGQQVTLSCSPISGHRSVSWYQQTPGQGLQFLFEYFSETQRNKGNFPGRFSGRQFSNSRSEMNVSTLELGDSALYLCASSRQGNPDTDTQYFGPGTRLTVL.

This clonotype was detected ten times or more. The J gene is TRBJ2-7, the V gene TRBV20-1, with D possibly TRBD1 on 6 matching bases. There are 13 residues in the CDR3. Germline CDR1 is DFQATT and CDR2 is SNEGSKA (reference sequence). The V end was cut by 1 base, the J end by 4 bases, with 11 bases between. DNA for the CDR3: TGCAGTGCTAGAGGGGACACCGATTACGAGCAGTACGTC. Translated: CSARGDTDYEQYV.

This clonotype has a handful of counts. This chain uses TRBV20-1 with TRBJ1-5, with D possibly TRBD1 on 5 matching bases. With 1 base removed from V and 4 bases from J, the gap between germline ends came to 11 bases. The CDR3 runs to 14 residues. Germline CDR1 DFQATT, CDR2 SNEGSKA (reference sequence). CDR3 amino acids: CSARAGPMNQPQHF. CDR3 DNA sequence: TGCAGTGCTAGAGCGGGACCCATGAATCAGCCCCAGCATTTT.

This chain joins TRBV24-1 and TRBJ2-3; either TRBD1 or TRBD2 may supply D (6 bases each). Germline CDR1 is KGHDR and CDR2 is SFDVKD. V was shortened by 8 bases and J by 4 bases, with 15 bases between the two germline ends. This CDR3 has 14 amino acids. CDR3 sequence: CATNGGPGADTQYF. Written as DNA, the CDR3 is TGTGCCACCAATGGGGGGCCCGGCGCAGATACGCAGTATTTT.

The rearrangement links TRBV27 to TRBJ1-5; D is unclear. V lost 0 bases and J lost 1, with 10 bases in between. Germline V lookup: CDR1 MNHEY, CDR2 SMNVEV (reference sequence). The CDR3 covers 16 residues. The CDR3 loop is CASSLSPVGSNQPQHF. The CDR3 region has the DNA TGTGCCAGCAGTTTATCGCCAGTGGGAAGCAATCAGCCCCAGCATTTT.

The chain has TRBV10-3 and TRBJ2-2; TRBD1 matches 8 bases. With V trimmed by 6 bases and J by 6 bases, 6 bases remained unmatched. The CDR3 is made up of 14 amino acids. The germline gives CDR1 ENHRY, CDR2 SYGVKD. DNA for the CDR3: TGTGCCATCAGCCAGGACAGGGCGGCCGGGGAGCTGTTTTTT. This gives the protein CAISQDRAAGELFF.

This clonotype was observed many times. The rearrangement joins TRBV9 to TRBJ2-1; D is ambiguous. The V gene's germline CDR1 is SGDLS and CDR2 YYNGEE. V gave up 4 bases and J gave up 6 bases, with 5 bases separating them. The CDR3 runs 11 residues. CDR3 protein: CASSNGNEQFF. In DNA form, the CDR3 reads TGTGCCAGCAGCAATGGCAATGAGCAGTTCTTC. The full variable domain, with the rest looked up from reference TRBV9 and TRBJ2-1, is DSGVTQTPKHLITATGQRVTLRCSPRSGDLSVYWYQQSLDQGLQFLIQYYNGEERAKGNILERFSAQQFPDLHSELNLSSLELGDSALYFCASSNGNEQFFGPGTRLTVL.

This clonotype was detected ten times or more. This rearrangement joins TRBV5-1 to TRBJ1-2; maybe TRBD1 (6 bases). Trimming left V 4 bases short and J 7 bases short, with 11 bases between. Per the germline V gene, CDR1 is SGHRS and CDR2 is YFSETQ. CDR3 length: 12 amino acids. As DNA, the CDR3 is TGCGCCAGCAGCGACACAGGGCCTGGCTACACCTTC. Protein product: CASSDTGPGYTF.